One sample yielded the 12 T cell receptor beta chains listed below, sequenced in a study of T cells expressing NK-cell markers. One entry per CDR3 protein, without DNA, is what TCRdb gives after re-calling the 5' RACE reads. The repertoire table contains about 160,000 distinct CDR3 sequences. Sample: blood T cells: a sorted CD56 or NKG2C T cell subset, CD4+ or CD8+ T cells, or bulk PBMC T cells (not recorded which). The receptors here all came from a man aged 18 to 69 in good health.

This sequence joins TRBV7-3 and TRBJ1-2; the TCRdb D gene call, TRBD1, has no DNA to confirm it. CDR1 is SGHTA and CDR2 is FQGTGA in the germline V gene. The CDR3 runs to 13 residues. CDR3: CASSMTGSGGYTF.

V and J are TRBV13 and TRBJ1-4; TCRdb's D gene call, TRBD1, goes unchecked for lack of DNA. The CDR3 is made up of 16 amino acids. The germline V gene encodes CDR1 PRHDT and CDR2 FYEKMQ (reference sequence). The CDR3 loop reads CASSLVRGDPEEKLFF.

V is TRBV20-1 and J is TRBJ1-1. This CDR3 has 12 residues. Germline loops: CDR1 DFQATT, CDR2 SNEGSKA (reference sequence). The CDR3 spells CSARETETEAFF.

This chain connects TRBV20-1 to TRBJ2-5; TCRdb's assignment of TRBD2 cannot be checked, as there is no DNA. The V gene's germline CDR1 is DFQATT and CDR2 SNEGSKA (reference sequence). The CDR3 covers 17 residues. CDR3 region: CSARDWERGAGRETQYF.

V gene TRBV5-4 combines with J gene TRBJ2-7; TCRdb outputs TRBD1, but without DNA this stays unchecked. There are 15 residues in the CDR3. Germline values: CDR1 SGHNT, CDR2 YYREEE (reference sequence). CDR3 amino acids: CASSQGDSFFYEQYF.

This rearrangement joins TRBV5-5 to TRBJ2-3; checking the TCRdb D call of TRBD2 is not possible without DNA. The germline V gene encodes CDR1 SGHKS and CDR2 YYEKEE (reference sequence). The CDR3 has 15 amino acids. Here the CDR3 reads CASSLERGYTDTQYF.

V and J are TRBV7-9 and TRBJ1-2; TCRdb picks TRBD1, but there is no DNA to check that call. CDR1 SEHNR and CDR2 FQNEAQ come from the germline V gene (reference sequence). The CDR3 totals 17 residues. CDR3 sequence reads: CASSLSGQGLANYGYTF.

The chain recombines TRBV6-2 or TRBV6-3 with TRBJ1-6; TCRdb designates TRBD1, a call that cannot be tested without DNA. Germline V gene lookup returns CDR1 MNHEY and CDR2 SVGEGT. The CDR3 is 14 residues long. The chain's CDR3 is CASSLQGINSPLHF.

CDR3 in amino acids: CASSLWGGNPYEQYF. The chain employs TRBV28 and TRBJ2-7. CDR1 is MDHEN and CDR2 is SYDVKM in the germline V gene. CDR3 length: 15 residues.

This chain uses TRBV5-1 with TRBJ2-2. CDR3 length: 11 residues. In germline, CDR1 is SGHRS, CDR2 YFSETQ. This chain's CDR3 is CASSFSGELFF.

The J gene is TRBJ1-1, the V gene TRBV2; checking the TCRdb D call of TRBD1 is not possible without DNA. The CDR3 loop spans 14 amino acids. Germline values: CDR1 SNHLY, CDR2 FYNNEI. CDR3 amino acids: CASSRAPGDPDSFF.

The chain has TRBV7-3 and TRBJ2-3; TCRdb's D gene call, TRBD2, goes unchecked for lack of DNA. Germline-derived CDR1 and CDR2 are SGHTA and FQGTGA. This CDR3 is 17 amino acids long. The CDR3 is CASSSAPGEDYGGTQYF. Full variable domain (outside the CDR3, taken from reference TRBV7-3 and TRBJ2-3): GAGVSQTPSNKVTEKGKYVELRCDPISGHTALYWYRQSLGQGPEFLIYFQGTGAADDSGLPNDRFFAVRPEGSVSTLKIQRTERGDSAVYLCASSSAPGEDYGGTQYFGPGTRLTVL.